The clone carrying this T cell receptor beta chain was seen many times. As for time point: healthy volunteer bleed at 2 weeks. The authors extracted total RNA from unfractionated whole blood. The data are from a study of human T cells and chemical hapten exposure. Library construction involved attaching unique molecular identifiers to individual cDNA molecules, which allowed quantitative, reproducible TCR counting. TCRdb fed the RACE reads into MiXCR, producing one record per CDR3 protein. The table records about 46,000 distinct CDR3 sequences, 3.5% to 4.5% of them present only once. The TCR comes from a female donor in good health. Some clones in this sample may be carry-over from other donors' samples. Sequencing used whole blood.

For the CDR3, the DNA is TGTGCCTGGCGGATAGGAGGTAATGAAAAACTGTTTTTT. Amino acid sequence: CAWRIGGNEKLFF. This rearrangement joins TRBV30 to TRBJ1-4; D is undetermined. Deletions cut 5 bases from V and 4 bases from J, with 11 bases between. This CDR3 region has 13 residues. Germline assignment: CDR1 GTSNPN and CDR2 SVGIG (reference sequence). Drawing the rest from reference TRBV30 and TRBJ1-4, the complete variable domain is SQTIHQWPATLVQPVGSPLSLECTVEGTSNPNLYWYRQAAGRGLQLLFYSVGIGQISSEVPQNLSASRPQDRQFILSSKKLLLSDSGFYLCAWRIGGNEKLFFGSGTQLSVL.